This TCR beta chain originates from a study of shared clonotypes between healthy human individuals (dated by TCRdb to 2018 to 2021). Study-level background: The cohort comprised a couple of women and three men aged 18 to 49 years. Per donor, leukapheresis produced somewhere between about 0.85 and 9.5 billion PBMCs. Different laboratories and diverse techniques were used to prepare libraries and sequence TCR repertoires, to increase sequencing depth and limit assay-specific biases. The study deeply sequenced blood TCR repertoires of about 5 healthy adults to estimate repertoire size and the extent of clonotype sharing between individuals.

Healthy HIV-negative adults with no recently reported acute infections or vaccinations were included as donors. All donors were Caucasian adults living in Nashville, Tennessee, USA. For unsorted samples, 84 million or so PBMCs were counted, and genomic DNA was extracted using the QIAamp DNA Blood Mini kit. After blood collection by leukapheresis, PBMCs were isolated using Ficoll-Histopaque density gradient centrifugation and then cryopreserved in the vapor phase of liquid nitrogen. TCR CDR3 regions were amplified from genomic DNA by multiplex PCR using the deep immunoSEQ assay. For each cell subset, the extracted genomic DNA was distributed evenly across all wells of several immunoSEQ 96-well plates, and each plate served as one replicate. For unsorted PBMC, around 330 ng genomic DNA, equal to tens of thousands of T cell genomes, was loaded into each replicate PCR. Ten immunoSEQ deep assay plates were used to sequence unsorted PBMC genomic DNA. Purified libraries were measured with a Qubit 3.0 fluorometer, size-checked on a Bioanalyzer 2100, and measured again with the KAPA Library Quantification kit. Every immunoSEQ 96-well plate was sequenced on a separate single-read 150-cycle Illumina NextSeq 550 flow cell. On the study's bioinformatics: Because the immunoSEQ output included only junctional sequences and no quality scores, the filtering could not be the same as the filtering used for full-length reads. To assign V/J genes and CDR3, sequences were annotated using PyIR, a Python wrapper for IgBLAST v1.9, with IMGT germline references. Reads with weak V/J assignments (E-value above 1e-6), missing CDR3, stop codons, out-of-frame junctions, or ambiguous translated residues were removed. V3J clonotypes were defined as sequences sharing the same inferred V gene, J gene, and CDR3 amino acid sequence. Percentage overlap between repertoires was calculated by dividing the number of shared unique clonotypes by the size of the smaller repertoire. Richness of each repertoire was evaluated using RTK rarefaction, the Chao1 estimator, and Recon v2.1 estimates of unobserved clonotypes. TCRdb stores this immuneACCESS table with in-frame sequences only. Part of the clones is absent; in the studies checked, under half of the shortfall reflects unresolved V genes, and no reason is known for the rest. D and trimming were read from the DNA, whereas the V and J calls and clone size are those reported in that table. Here the sample has about half a million clones; almost 80% occur a single time. The ten largest clones represent 12% of the sample.

Findings and caveats that apply to the study as a whole: Pairwise subsampling indicated that sequencing depth was expected to affect the degree of clonotype sharing among donors. Sampling was limited to blood, and TCR repertoires in tissue likely differ from TCR repertoires in blood. Because the study included only a small number of donors, the genetic and exposure-history diversity represented was limited.

V loses 3 bases, J loses 0 bases, and the germline ends lie 9 bases apart. Counted from cysteine to phenylalanine, this CDR3 has 14 amino acids. Only the CDR3 DNA stays, 42 bases, in frame from base 1. Sequences LNHDA (CDR1) and SQIVND (CDR2) are obtained from the germline V gene (reference sequence). As concerns this clone: Its antigen remains unidentified. Nothing much larger sits one base from this clone, and base qualities are not available. This same CDR3 is encoded by further DNA sequences in the sample.

In this chain, TRBV19 is recombined with TRBJ2-7; the D call is possibly TRBD1 or TRBD2, each sharing 5 bases. The sequencing sample was made of PBMCs. This TCR derives from a woman between 35 and 50 years old in good health. Some clones in this sample may be carry-over from other donors' samples. The CDR3 region reads CASSISGSSYEQYF. Read as DNA, the sequence is TGTGCCAGTAGTATCTCAGGGAGCTCCTACGAGCAGTACTTC.